Below are 19 T cell receptor beta chains sequenced from a single sample in a study of post-analysis software for immune sequencing data. Antigen specificity for these receptors is unknown. General study points: Controls had lower frequencies than patients of four or five TRBV segments, which included TRBV5-6, TRBV5-1 and TRBV20-1.

Carried by the TCR beta cDNA libraries were unique molecular identifiers. MiXCR, run by TCRdb on the PCR reads, gives a single entry per CDR3 protein. Found here are approximately 770,000 distinct CDR3 sequences, around 45% of them singletons; the top ten hold 4.9%. Sequenced input: blood. The receptors were gathered from a girl aged 10-17 years with multiple sclerosis.

The chain has TRBV28 and TRBJ2-5; 11 bases map to TRBD2. Judging by the DNA end, TRBJ2-7 fits better; the J call may be wrong. In germline, CDR1 is MDHEN, CDR2 SYDVKM. This CDR3 region has 16 residues. The CDR3 nucleotides read TGTGCCAGCAGTTTACGCCCGACTAGCGGGAATCACGAGCAGTACTTC. This gives the protein CASSLRPTSGNHEQYF.

The chain combines TRBV20-1 with TRBJ1-2, with D perhaps TRBD1 (6 bases). With 2 bases removed from V and 1 base from J, the gap between germline ends came to 11 bases. Germline V lookup: CDR1 DFQATT, CDR2 SNEGSKA (reference sequence). The CDR3 extends over 14 amino acids. CDR3 nucleotides: TGCAGTGCTAGAAGGGACACTGTTAACTATGGCTACACCTTC. Translation: CSARRDTVNYGYTF.

In the case of this clonotype: A much larger clone sits a single nucleotide away, making a read error possible. The chain employs TRBV10-3 and TRBJ2-5, with D possibly TRBD1 on 5 matching bases. The V end lost 8 bases, the J end lost 13 bases, and 23 bases lay between the germline ends. The CDR3 covers 13 residues. Germline V gene lookup returns CDR1 ENHRY and CDR2 SYGVKD. CDR3 nucleotide sequence: TGTGCCATCGCGTCGGGTAGGGGCTACGAGCGGTACTTC. Translating gives CAIASGRGYERYF.

The chain links TRBV7-2 to TRBJ2-1, with D hard to call. Germline V CDR1 and CDR2: SGHTA, FQGNSA. V lost 0 bases to trimming and J lost 13 bases, with 10 bases between them. CDR3 length: 12 amino acids. The CDR3 reads CASSLAPPGQFF. The DNA of the CDR3 is TGTGCCAGCAGCTTAGCCCCGCCCGGTCAGTTCTTC.

The rearrangement joins TRBV5-6 to TRBJ1-1; D not certain. The CDR3 consists of 15 residues. Trimming removed 4 bases from V and 0 bases from J, with 13 bases in between. CDR1 is SGHDT, CDR2 YYEEEE, per germline. In nucleotides, the CDR3 is TGTGCCAGCAGCCCCGGGAACCTAATGAACACTGAAGCTTTCTTT. Amino acids: CASSPGNLMNTEAFF.

This clonotype was seen a handful of times. One end of the junction fails to match germline, which may point to a read error. V and J are TRBV7-9 and TRBJ2-1; D possibly corresponds to TRBD2 (6 bases). CDR1 is SEHNR, CDR2 FQNEAQ, per germline (reference sequence). This CDR3 spans 15 amino acids. Here the CDR3 DNA reads TGTGCCAGCAGCTTGGGGCGGGAACCCCCGAATGAACAGTTCTTC. It translates to CASSLGREPPNEQFF. Drawing the rest from reference TRBV7-9 and TRBJ2-1, the complete variable domain is DTGVSQNPRHKITKRGQNVTFRCDPISEHNRLYWYRQTLGQGPEFLTYFQNEAQLEKSRLLSDRFSAERPKGSFSTLEIQRTEQGDSAMYLCASSLGREPPNEQFFGPGTRLTVL.

This clonotype was observed a single time. The chain has TRBV5-1 and TRBJ2-4; D gene ambiguous. The end of the DNA aligns better with TRBJ2-7, so the J call may be wrong. Germline CDR1 reads SGHRS; CDR2 reads YFSETQ. The CDR3 extends over 14 amino acids. This CDR3 reads CASSLGHTTYEQYF. In DNA form, the CDR3 reads TGCGCCAGCAGCTTGGGCCACACCACCTACGAGCAGTACTTC.

The V and J genes are TRBV7-9 and TRBJ2-7; D gene uncertain. The CDR3 spans 12 residues. Germline-derived CDR1 and CDR2 are SEHNR and FQNEAQ (reference sequence). V lost 6 bases to trimming and J lost 6 bases, with 12 bases between them. CDR3 sequence reads: CASRGPGREQYF. CDR3 in DNA: TGTGCCAGCAGAGGACCCGGTCGCGAGCAGTACTTC.

V and J are TRBV29-1 and TRBJ1-1; 8 positions match TRBD1. There are 12 residues in the CDR3. Germline V lookup: CDR1 SQVTM, CDR2 ANQGSEA. The V segment lost 6 bases and the J segment 6 bases; nucleotides outside the gene matches: 6. The CDR3 loop reads CSVRRTGPEAFF. DNA for the CDR3: TGCAGCGTGCGAAGGACAGGGCCTGAAGCTTTCTTT.

V is TRBV27 and J is TRBJ2-3; possibly TRBD2 for D (6 bases). V gave up 5 bases and J gave up 0 bases, with 15 bases separating them. The CDR3 is 16 residues long. Germline lookup yields CDR1 MNHEY and CDR2 SMNVEV (reference sequence). Here the CDR3 DNA reads TGTGCCAGCAGTCCCCTTCCGGGACTTAGCACAGATACGCAGTATTTT. This sequence encodes CASSPLPGLSTDTQYF.

The chain employs TRBV7-2 and TRBJ2-5; 8 bases are shared with TRBD2. The end of the DNA fits TRBJ2-7 better, so the J call may be wrong. CDR3 size: 15 residues. CDR1 is SGHTA and CDR2 is FQGNSA in the germline V gene. For the CDR3, the DNA is TGTGCCAGCAGCCCAGCGAGCGGGAGCGGGTACGAGCAGTACTTC. Translation: CASSPASGSGYEQYF.

On this clonotype itself: A read error may be the cause here, since a much bigger clone is one base away. In DNA, the CDR3 is TGTGCCAGCAGCCCGCCTTGGGGGGTCTATGGCCACACCTTC. Protein product: CASSPPWGVYGHTF. The gene calls are TRBV3-1 and TRBJ1-2, with D tentatively TRBD1 (5 bases). The germline gives CDR1 LGHDT, CDR2 YNNKEL (reference sequence). The CDR3 has 14 amino acids.

A few counts support this clonotype. The chain joins TRBV7-9 to TRBJ2-7; unclear D gene. V was pared by 0 bases and J by 3 bases, with 18 bases between. The germline gives CDR1 SEHNR, CDR2 FQNEAQ (reference sequence). The CDR3 has 17 amino acids. The CDR3 here is CASSLAAATDSNYEQYF. In DNA, the CDR3 is TGTGCCAGCAGCTTAGCCGCCGCGACGGATTCAAACTACGAGCAGTACTTC.

This clonotype occurred a few times. This rearrangement joins TRBV27 to TRBJ2-1; D possibly corresponds to TRBD2 (5 bases). The CDR3 has 13 amino acids. Germline values: CDR1 MNHEY, CDR2 SMNVEV (reference sequence). V gave up 2 bases and J gave up 6 bases, with 8 bases separating them. This CDR3 reads CASSLGSPNEQFF. The CDR3 coding sequence is TGTGCCAGCAGTTTAGGGAGTCCCAATGAGCAGTTCTTC.

The chain carries TRBV12-5 and TRBJ2-4; TRBD2 aligns across 10 bases. The J call may be in error: the DNA end matches TRBJ2-7 better. Germline lookup yields CDR1 LGHNT and CDR2 FRNRAP. The CDR3 sequence is 17 residues long. The CDR3 bases are TGTGCTAGTGGTTTCGGCGGGGCTAGCGGGAGTCAGTACGAGCAGTACTTC. This encodes CASGFGGASGSQYEQYF.

This chain joins TRBV3-1 and TRBJ2-1; 7 bases agree with TRBD2. The germline V gene has CDR1 LGHDT and CDR2 YNNKEL (reference sequence). The CDR3 spans 15 residues. The V and J ends lost 0 bases and 7 bases, in that order; junction bases with no gene match: 6. The chain's CDR3 is CASSQDAGALNEQFF. Here the CDR3 DNA reads TGTGCCAGCAGCCAAGATGCGGGAGCCCTAAATGAGCAGTTCTTC.

V gene TRBV2 combines with J gene TRBJ2-7; D unresolved. The DNA matches TRBJ2-5 better at its end, which makes the J call doubtful. The germline V gene has CDR1 SNHLY and CDR2 FYNNEI. The CDR3 contains 8 residues. The CDR3 spells CASGTQYF. The CDR3 bases are TGTGCCAGCGGGACCCAGTACTTC.

V gene TRBV9 combines with J gene TRBJ2-1; possibly TRBD2 for D (6 bases). The CDR3 is 14 amino acids. CDR1 SGDLS and CDR2 YYNGEE come from the germline V gene. With 2 bases removed from V and 5 bases from J, the gap between germline ends came to 11 bases. CDR3 bases: TGTGCCAGCAGCGTGGGGACTCGACACAATGAGCAGTTCTTC. Translating it yields CASSVGTRHNEQFF. Full variable domain (missing parts from reference TRBV9 and TRBJ2-1): DSGVTQTPKHLITATGQRVTLRCSPRSGDLSVYWYQQSLDQGLQFLIQYYNGEERAKGNILERFSAQQFPDLHSELNLSSLELGDSALYFCASSVGTRHNEQFFGPGTRLTVL.

This chain connects TRBV15 to TRBJ2-3, with D possibly called TRBD1 or TRBD2 (5 bases each). CDR1 and CDR2 (germline): LNHNV, YYDKDF (reference sequence). The CDR3 is 14 amino acids. The V and J ends lost 3 bases and 2 bases respectively, with 9 bases between them. The CDR3 reads CATSSFGATDTQYF. The CDR3 nucleotides read TGTGCCACCAGCAGCTTCGGGGCCACAGATACGCAGTATTTT.